This TCR beta chain comes out of a study of cytomegalovirus exposure and HLA in healthy donors. Study overall: A subsequent analysis reported that the 95 to 150 validation repertoires were produced on the same platform that had also been used for the roughly 700 first-cohort repertoires. Findings of the study overall: Most TCR sequences were uncommon, yet certain public TCRs appeared in many donors. It was reportedly the case that the classifier diagnosed cytomegalovirus status with high specificity and sensitivity.

TCRdb's copy holds only in-frame clones and misses some; the assay was immunoSEQ multiplex PCR. The profile shows under 400,000 clones, roughly 89% of them singletons. With regard to this clone: Its target is not known.

The CDR3 has 11 residues. CDR1 is SGHRS, CDR2 YFSETQ, per germline. V lost 5 bases and J lost 7, with 9 bases in between. Sequencing was performed on PBMCs. This TCR was recovered from a woman aged 18-30 years in good health and CMV-seronegative. The chain couples TRBV5-1 to TRBJ1-2; D unresolved. The DNA of the CDR3 is TGCGCCAGCAGAGGCGGGTCTGGCTACACCTTC. Protein product: CASRGGSGYTF. The full variable domain, completed using reference TRBV5-1 and TRBJ1-2, is KAGVTQTPRYLIKTRGQQVTLSCSPISGHRSVSWYQQTPGQGLQFLFEYFSETQRNKGNFPGRFSGRQFSNSRSEMNVSTLELGDSALYLCASRGGSGYTFGSGTRLTVV.